This TCR beta chain was captured in a study of blood T cell repertoires in COVID-19 (dated by TCRdb to the early 2020s). Study-wide context: Samples from collaborators originated in the United States, Italy and Spain and spanned both the acute and convalescent phases of COVID-19. The prospective study material was composed of cDNA or gDNA derived from T cells, B-cell-depleted T cells, or PBMCs. Deeply sampled blood TCRbeta repertoires from subjects exposed to, actively infected with, or recovered from COVID-19 were included in the dataset. The repertoires were made available in a free public database intended to serve as a resource for research on the immune response to SARS-CoV-2. The samples were drawn from two sources: the first 160 participants of the ongoing ImmuneRACE study, and 1,254 subjects contributed by 6 global collaborators. A de-identified subject ID, COVID-19 status, age in years and sex were almost always included in the sample metadata. Where available, HLA class I and class II types were taken from metadata supplied by the sample provider and were not determined by assay-based typing.

From a lookup of the germline V gene, CDR1 and CDR2 are SNHLY and FYNNEI. Including cysteine and phenylalanine, the CDR3 has 14 amino acids. Only the CDR3 part of the read is kept: 42 bases, read in frame from the first base. Compared with germline, V lacks 3 bases and J lacks 5 bases; bases without a gene match: 5. The collaborating institutions used their own protocols to collect whole blood in K2EDTA tubes. For TCRbeta analysis, collaborators shipped samples in one of three forms: frozen whole blood, isolated PBMCs, or DNA extracted from either of those sample types. TCRbeta CDR3 regions were amplified from genomic DNA using the immunoSEQ Assay, a bias-controlled multiplex PCR. On the authors' methods: Within the assay, amplification of reference gene primers was used to estimate how many nucleated cells each sample contained. To quantify the absolute abundance of each unique TCRbeta CDR3 rearrangement, sequence reads were collapsed and filtered. For each sample, productive Simpson clonality was calculated as the square root of Simpson's diversity index across productive rearrangements. TCRdb took this table from immuneACCESS and kept in-frame rearrangements with V and J called. Such tables lack part of the clones; where checked against another copy, unresolved V genes explain under half of the gap, and the rest is unexplained. That table supplies the V and J calls and clone size; D and trimming were determined from the DNA. The table for this sample lists about 190,000 clones; around 79% of them were counted only once. Around 12% of the sample comes from the top ten.

Here is what the overall study found, with its caveats: The amount of clinical and demographic metadata varied by source and participant and was provided uncurated.

With regard to this clone: Its specific antigen is unknown. No base quality values were provided; no much bigger clone lies one nucleotide off.

The TCR sequence derives from a woman between 50 and 59 years old with acute or convalescent COVID-19. The chain uses TRBV2 and TRBJ1-1; 8 central bases correspond to TRBD1. Sequences were obtained from peripheral blood. The CDR3 corresponds to CASSDRTGQTEAFF. The DNA sequence is given as TGTGCCAGCAGTGATAGGACAGGGCAAACTGAAGCTTTCTTT. Reference TRBV2 and TRBJ1-1 proteins supply the regions before and after the CDR3; the full variable domain is: EPEVTQTPSHQVTQMGQEVILRCVPISNHLYFYWYRQILGQKVEFLVSFYNNEISEKSEIFDDQFSVERPDGSNFTLKIRSTKLEDSAMYFCASSDRTGQTEAFFGQGTRLTVV.